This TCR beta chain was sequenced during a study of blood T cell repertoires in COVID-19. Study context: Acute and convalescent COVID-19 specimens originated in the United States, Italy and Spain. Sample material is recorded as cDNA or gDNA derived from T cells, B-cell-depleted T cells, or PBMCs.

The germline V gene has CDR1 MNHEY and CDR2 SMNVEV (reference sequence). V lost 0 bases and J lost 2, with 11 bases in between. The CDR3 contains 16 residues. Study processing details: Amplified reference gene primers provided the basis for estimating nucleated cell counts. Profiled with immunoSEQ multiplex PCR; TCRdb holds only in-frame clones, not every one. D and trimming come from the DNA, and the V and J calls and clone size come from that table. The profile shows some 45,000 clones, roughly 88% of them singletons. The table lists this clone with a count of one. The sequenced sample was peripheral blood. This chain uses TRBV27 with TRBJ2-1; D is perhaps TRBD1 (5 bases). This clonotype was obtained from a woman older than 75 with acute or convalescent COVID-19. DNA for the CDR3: TGTGCCAGCAGTTTATCGATGGGGCCTACCTACAATGAGCAGTTCTTC. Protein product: CASSLSMGPTYNEQFF.